These 10 T cell receptor beta chains were all obtained from the same sample, sequenced in a study of OX40 agonist ivuxolimab in advanced cancers. Generated by immunoSEQ multiplex PCR, the TCRdb table keeps only in-frame clones and is missing some. Of under 80,000 clones listed, almost 90% are singletons. The source material was CD4+ or CD8+ T cells sorted from blood, sampled in a trial of the OX40 agonist ivuxolimab. These receptors were collected from an adult with an advanced solid tumor such as melanoma, head and neck, liver or kidney cancer.

The chain carries TRBV11-1 and TRBJ2-2; TRBD2 aligns across 10 bases. The CDR3 has 15 residues. Unmatched junction bases numbered 9, after V lost 7 bases and J lost 7 bases. CDR1 is SGHAT, CDR2 FQDESV, per germline (reference sequence). CDR3 nucleotides: TGTGCCAGCACCCCTAGCGGGGGAACCTTCGGGGAGCTGTTTTTT. Its translation: CASTPSGGTFGELFF.

This clone was recorded once. J is TRBJ2-7 and V is TRBV29-1; D may be TRBD1 (6 bases). The CDR3 length is 14 residues. Trimming removed 3 bases from V and 2 bases from J, with 14 bases in between. Germline V gives CDR1 SQVTM, CDR2 ANQGSEA. The chain's CDR3 is CSVETRDNTYEQYF. CDR3 coding DNA: TGCAGCGTTGAGACCCGGGACAACACCTACGAGCAGTACTTC.

This clone was found a few times. The CDR3 is CSVNYRGRSTDTQYF. The CDR3 DNA follows: TGCAGCGTCAATTACCGGGGACGGAGCACAGATACGCAGTATTTT. The chain combines TRBV29-1 with TRBJ2-3, with D perhaps being TRBD1 or TRBD2 (5 bases each). Germline V gene lookup returns CDR1 SQVTM and CDR2 ANQGSEA. V lost 6 bases and J lost 0, with 16 bases in between. This CDR3 is built from 15 residues.

This clone was recorded once. This chain links TRBV4-2 with TRBJ2-1, with 7 nucleotides matching TRBD1. This CDR3 has 14 residues. Trimming removed 2 bases from V and 6 bases from J; junction bases left unmatched: 4. Germline CDR1 LGHNA, CDR2 YNFKEQ. DNA for the CDR3: TGTGCCAGCAGCCAACCCACAGGGGCCAATGAGCAGTTCTTC. It yields the protein CASSQPTGANEQFF.

The gene calls are TRBV6-6 and TRBJ2-5; weak D call: TRBD1 (6 bases). The CDR3 has 13 residues. V lost 7 bases to trimming and J lost 5 bases, with 14 bases between them. Germline CDR1 and CDR2: MNHNY and SVGAGI (reference sequence). DNA for the CDR3: TGTGCCAGCAATCCCAGGGGTTCGGAGACCCAGTACTTC. Translated: CASNPRGSETQYF.

The CDR3 protein is CASSHRGGREWTQYF. The CDR3 bases are TGTGCCAGCAGCCATCGTGGGGGGAGGGAATGGACCCAGTACTTC. The chain employs TRBV21-1 and TRBJ2-5; no check of the table's D call, TRBD2, against the DNA was made. TRBV21-1 has pseudogene status. The CDR3 covers 15 residues.

This clone was observed once. The chain joins TRBV27 to TRBJ1-4, with D possibly TRBD1 on 6 matching bases. Trimming left V 7 bases short and J 4 bases short, with 13 bases between. CDR1 is MNHEY and CDR2 is SMNVEV in the germline V gene (reference sequence). CDR3 size: 14 residues. The CDR3 region is CASKLDRVNEKLFF. In DNA form, the CDR3 reads TGTGCCAGCAAACTGGACAGAGTTAATGAAAAACTGTTTTTT.

This clone was seen a handful of times. V gene TRBV29-1 combines with J gene TRBJ2-3, with 16 nucleotides matching TRBD2. Germline CDR1 reads SQVTM; CDR2 reads ANQGSEA. J gave up 3 bases and V 3 bases, and 0 bases lay outside the gene matches. The CDR3 extends over 15 amino acids. The chain's CDR3 is CSVEGLAGGTDTQYF. CDR3 nucleotides: TGCAGCGTTGAGGGACTAGCGGGGGGGACAGATACGCAGTATTTT.

The chain carries TRBV6-5 and TRBJ2-4, with 9 bases identical to TRBD1. Germline CDR1 MNHEY, CDR2 SVGAGI. The CDR3 loop spans 14 amino acids. With 6 bases clipped from V and 3 bases from J, the junction kept 3 bases outside the gene matches. The CDR3 DNA is TGTGCCAGCAGGCCGACAGGGGGCAAAAACATTCAGTACTTC. Its translation is CASRPTGGKNIQYF.

This clone was detected only once. The V call is TRBV19, the J call TRBJ2-3, with TRBD1 identical over 7 bases. J gave up 1 base and V 3 bases, and 4 bases lay outside the gene matches. This CDR3 contains 15 residues. Per the germline V gene, CDR1 is LNHDA and CDR2 is SQIVND (reference sequence). CDR3 DNA sequence: TGTGCCAGTAGTATCTTTACAGGGGGCACAGATACGCAGTATTTT. Translation: CASSIFTGGTDTQYF.